Below, 3 T cell receptor beta chains from the same sample are listed, as sequenced in a study of cytotoxic CD8 clonotypes in ibrutinib-treated CLL. Clones were read by immunoSEQ multiplex PCR, and TCRdb kept only the in-frame ones, dropping some. The repertoire has about 300,000 clones, over 60% of them found once; the top ten carry around 6.5%. This specimen was PBMCs, taken after 36 months of ibrutinib treatment. All receptors derive from a human donor with chronic lymphocytic leukemia.

CDR3 sequence: CAISGTDYEQYF. The DNA for the CDR3 is TGTGCCATCAGCGGGACAGACTACGAGCAGTACTTC. The chain has TRBV10-3 and TRBJ2-7; TRBD1 matches at 7 bases. The CDR3 sequence is 12 residues long. CDR1 is ENHRY, CDR2 SYGVKD, per germline. V lost 6 bases to trimming and J lost 3 bases; unmatched junction nucleotides: 2.

The V gene is TRBV7-2, the J gene TRBJ1-5, with TRBD1 matching over 8 bases. The CDR3 runs 17 residues. With V trimmed by 4 bases and J by 1 base, 9 bases remained unmatched. Germline CDR1 is SGHTA and CDR2 is FQGNSA. Here the CDR3 reads CASSYYQGAVSNQPQHF. CDR3 DNA sequence: TGTGCCAGCAGCTACTATCAGGGGGCCGTGAGCAATCAGCCCCAGCATTTT.

This chain uses TRBV5-1 with TRBJ2-6, with a weak D call TRBD1 (5 bases). This CDR3 has 18 residues. Germline CDR1 SGHRS, CDR2 YFSETQ. Trimming took off 1 base at V and 0 bases at J, with 14 bases between the two ends. Here the CDR3 DNA reads TGCGCCAGCAGCTTGACTGGACACCCTACCTCTGGGGCCAACGTCCTGACTTTC. This gives the protein CASSLTGHPTSGANVLTF.